The T cell receptor (beta chain) described here comes from a study of Ad26.COV2.S vaccination and SARS-CoV-2 variants. Findings and limits, study-wide: Total T cell responses may have been underestimated by the TCR breadth and depth analyses. Substantial breadth was reportedly displayed by spike-specific CD8+ and CD4+ T cell responses after vaccination. Comparability of non-spike TCR breadth was observed across vaccine and placebo recipients. Vaccinated individuals (as opposed to placebo recipients) had higher spike-specific TCR breadth.

This clone was seen only a few times. What it recognizes is unknown. Method: immunoSEQ multiplex PCR; TCRdb's copy keeps in-frame clones and lacks some. The table shows fewer than 55,000 clones, with 65% to 90% occurring only once. After removal of 0 bases from V and 8 bases from J, the junction contained 16 bases not matched to a gene. Germline lookup yields CDR1 SGHRS and CDR2 YFSETQ. The CDR3 has 18 residues. This sequence joins TRBV5-1 and TRBJ2-1; 8 bases fit TRBD2. This TCR derives from a human donor who had recovered from COVID-19. The sample was peripheral blood, taken after recovery from COVID-19. This chain's CDR3 is CASSLVYLAGPGYYEQFF. DNA of the CDR3: TGCGCCAGCAGCTTGGTGTATTTAGCGGGGCCGGGTTATTATGAGCAGTTCTTC.